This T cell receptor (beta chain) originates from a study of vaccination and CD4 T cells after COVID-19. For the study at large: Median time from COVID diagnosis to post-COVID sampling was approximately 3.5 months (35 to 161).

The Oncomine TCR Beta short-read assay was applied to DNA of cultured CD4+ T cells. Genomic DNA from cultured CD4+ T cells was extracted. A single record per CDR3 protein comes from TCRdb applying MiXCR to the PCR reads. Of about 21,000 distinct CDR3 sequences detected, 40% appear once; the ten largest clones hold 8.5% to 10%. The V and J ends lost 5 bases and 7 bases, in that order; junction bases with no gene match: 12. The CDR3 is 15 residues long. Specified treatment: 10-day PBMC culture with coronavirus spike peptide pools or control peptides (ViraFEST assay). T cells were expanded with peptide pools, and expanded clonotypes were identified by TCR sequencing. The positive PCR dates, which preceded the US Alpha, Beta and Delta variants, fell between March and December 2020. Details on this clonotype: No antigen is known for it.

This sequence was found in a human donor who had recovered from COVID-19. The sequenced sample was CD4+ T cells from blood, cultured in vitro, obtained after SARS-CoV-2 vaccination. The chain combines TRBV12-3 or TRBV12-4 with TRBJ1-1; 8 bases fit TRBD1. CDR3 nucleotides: TGTGCCAGCAGTCCCGGACAGGGCTTATCCAGTGAAGCTTTCTTT. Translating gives CASSPGQGLSSEAFF.